This entry features one TCR beta chain sequence. Libraries were prepared by immunoSEQ multiplex PCR; TCRdb keeps only in-frame clonotypes and omits some of them. This sample carries some 240,000 clones, around 90% of them seen once, and the ten largest clones take around 6.5%. These data are taken from a study of blood T cell repertoires in COVID-19. The CDR3 spans 14 residues. Germline trimming cut 7 bases from V and 6 bases from J; bases unmatched to any gene: 5. From germline, CDR1 is MNHEY and CDR2 SVGAGI. This sequence originates from a man aged 60 to 69 who had recovered from COVID-19. The V call is TRBV6-5, the J call TRBJ2-3; 12 positions agree with TRBD1. Sequencing input: peripheral blood. The DNA for the CDR3 is TGTGCCAGCAACAGGGACAGGGGGCCCGATACGCAGTATTTT. Translated, it gives CASNRDRGPDTQYF.